This section outlines one T cell receptor (beta chain) sequence together with its context. The data were obtained in a study of T cell changes during pregnancy in multiple sclerosis. The germline CDR1 and CDR2 sequences are SNHLY and FYNNEI. Trimming took 0 bases from V and 7 from J, leaving 13 bases between them. The CDR3 is 15 residues long. Here immunoSEQ multiplex PCR was the method, and the copy in TCRdb shows in-frame clones only, minus some. The sample holds 50,000 or so clones; 95% are singletons and the top ten take approximately 5.6%. The chain uses TRBV2 and TRBJ1-5; D call uncertain. This sequence originates from a female donor with multiple sclerosis, enrolled in a pregnancy study. This sample comprised CD8+ T cells from peripheral blood mononuclear cells, obtained in the first trimester of pregnancy. The CDR3 region is CASSEAVTVSQPQHF. The CDR3, as DNA: TGTGCCAGCAGTGAAGCCGTAACGGTTAGCCAGCCCCAGCATTTT.